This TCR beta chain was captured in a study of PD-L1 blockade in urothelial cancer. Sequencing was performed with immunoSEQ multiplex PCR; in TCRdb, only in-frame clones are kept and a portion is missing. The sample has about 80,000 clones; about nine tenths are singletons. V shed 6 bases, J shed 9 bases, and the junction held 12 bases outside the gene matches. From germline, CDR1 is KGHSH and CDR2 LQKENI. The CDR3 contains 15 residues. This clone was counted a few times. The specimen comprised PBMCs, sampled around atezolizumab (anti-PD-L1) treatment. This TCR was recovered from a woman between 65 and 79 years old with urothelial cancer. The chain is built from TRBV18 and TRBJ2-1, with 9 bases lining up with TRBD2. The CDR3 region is CASSQAAGGRGEQFF. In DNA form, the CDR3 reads TGTGCCAGCTCCCAAGCAGCGGGAGGTAGGGGTGAGCAGTTCTTC.